The 18 T cell receptor beta chains in this list originate from one sample, sequenced in a study of cytomegalovirus exposure and HLA in healthy donors. The PCR was carried out with 60 Vbeta primers and 13 Jbeta primers. Using immunoSEQ multiplex PCR, the repertoire was profiled, and TCRdb retains in-frame clones only, with some absent. Of more than 150,000 clones listed, around 81% are singletons. Sequenced: PBMCs. All receptors come from a woman aged 18-29 years in good health and CMV-seropositive.

The count of this clone is one. The chain combines TRBV5-1 with TRBJ1-1, with D perhaps TRBD1 (6 bases). Germline V lookup: CDR1 SGHRS, CDR2 YFSETQ. Trimming pared 0 bases from V and 0 bases from J, leaving 6 bases between. The CDR3 has 14 residues. The CDR3 bases are TGCGCCAGCAGCTTGGGGACAGTGAACACTGAAGCTTTCTTT. Encoded protein: CASSLGTVNTEAFF.

As to this clone: Compared with germline, one end of the junction differs, possibly owing to a read error. This sequence joins TRBV30 and TRBJ1-2; no clear D. This CDR3 is 11 amino acids long. Germline V gene lookup returns CDR1 GTSNPN and CDR2 SVGIG (reference sequence). The CDR3 nucleotides read TGTGCCTGGAGCCCTACCTATCGCTACACCTTC. It is translated as CAWSPTYRYTF. Looking up the rest from reference TRBV30 and TRBJ1-2 gives the full variable domain: SQTIHQWPATLVQPVGSPLSLECTVEGTSNPNLYWYRQAAGRGLQLLFYSVGIGQISSEVPQNLSASRPQDRQFILSSKKLLLSDSGFYLCAWSPTYRYTFGSGTRLTVV.

The chain carries TRBV7-9 and TRBJ2-5; 10 positions agree with TRBD1. The V segment lost 2 bases and the J segment 6 bases; nucleotides outside the gene matches: 6. CDR3 length: 15 residues. The germline gives CDR1 SEHNR, CDR2 FQNEAQ (reference sequence). The CDR3 here is CASSLMGGQGQTQYF. The CDR3 region has the DNA TGTGCCAGCAGCTTAATGGGGGGACAGGGGCAGACCCAGTACTTC.

The rearrangement links TRBV13 to TRBJ2-2; possibly TRBD1 for D (6 bases). Germline V lookup: CDR1 PRHDT, CDR2 FYEKMQ (reference sequence). The CDR3 consists of 12 residues. V lost 6 bases and J lost 7, with 9 bases in between. CDR3 residues: CASRGQHGELFF. The CDR3 DNA reads as TGTGCCAGCAGAGGACAGCACGGGGAGCTGTTTTTT.

The chain couples TRBV27 to TRBJ2-1; possibly TRBD2 for D (5 bases). Germline V lookup: CDR1 MNHEY, CDR2 SMNVEV (reference sequence). V lost 4 bases and J lost 6, with 7 bases in between. The CDR3 consists of 12 residues. CDR3 amino acids: CASSSGLNEQFF. The CDR3 DNA reads TGTGCCAGCAGTTCAGGACTCAATGAGCAGTTCTTC.

The rearrangement uses TRBV29-1 and TRBJ2-7, with TRBD1 identical over 8 bases. With 6 bases clipped from V and 5 bases from J, the junction kept 12 bases outside the gene matches. Germline V gives CDR1 SQVTM, CDR2 ANQGSEA. The CDR3 loop spans 14 amino acids. The CDR3 bases are TGCAGCGTCCTCGACCGACAGGGGATGAACGAGCAGTACTTC. Translation: CSVLDRQGMNEQYF.

The CDR3 bases are TGTGCCACCAGCAGGGGTTCGACAGGGGAGCATGAAAAACTGTTTTTT. This codes for CATSRGSTGEHEKLFF. The chain combines TRBV15 with TRBJ1-4; 8 positions match TRBD1. From germline, CDR1 is LNHNV and CDR2 YYDKDF (reference sequence). V trimming: 3 bases; J trimming: 6 bases; junction bases outside the gene matches: 9. This CDR3 has 16 amino acids.

V gene TRBV30 combines with J gene TRBJ2-5; TRBD1 might be the D (6 bases). The J call may be mistaken, given a closer DNA end match to TRBJ2-7. Germline V CDR1 and CDR2: GTSNPN, SVGIG (reference sequence). This CDR3 has 12 amino acids. The CDR3 sequence: CAWSRTAYEQYF. In nucleotides, the CDR3 is TGTGCCTGGAGCAGGACAGCTTACGAGCAGTACTTC.

This clone was recorded only once. The chain couples TRBV12-2 to TRBJ2-3; TRBD2 was called by the table and not checked on the DNA. TRBV12-2 is tagged as a pseudogene. This CDR3 region has 16 residues. The CDR3 DNA is TGTGCAAGTCGCTTATGGGGGGGAGGGCGGGGAGATACGCAGTATTTT. Its protein is CASRLWGGGRGDTQYF.

The rearrangement links TRBV6-6 to TRBJ1-4, with D possibly TRBD1 on 6 matching bases. This CDR3 region has 16 residues. The germline V and J ends were trimmed by 8 bases and 2 bases, with 18 bases remaining between them. The germline gives CDR1 MNHNY, CDR2 SVGAGI (reference sequence). CDR3 in amino acids: CASGGAQGVTNEKLFF. In DNA, the CDR3 is TGTGCCAGCGGGGGGGCGCAGGGTGTCACTAATGAAAAACTGTTTTTT.

This chain joins TRBV6-5 and TRBJ1-2; D uncertain. In germline, CDR1 is MNHEY, CDR2 SVGAGI. V was cut by 7 bases and J by 0 bases, with 9 bases left in between. The CDR3 runs to 13 residues. The CDR3 here is CASTSPANYGYTF. In DNA, the CDR3 is TGTGCCAGCACCAGTCCAGCTAACTATGGCTACACCTTC.

V usage is TRBV29-1 and J usage is TRBJ2-3, with 9 bases matching TRBD2. This CDR3 comprises 15 residues. V shed 6 bases, J shed 4 bases, and the junction held 11 bases outside the gene matches. Germline CDR1 and CDR2: SQVTM and ANQGSEA. The CDR3 sequence is CSVTRTSVGADTQYF. In nucleotides, the CDR3 is TGCAGCGTCACCCGGACTAGCGTGGGGGCAGATACGCAGTATTTT.

The gene calls are TRBV21-1 and TRBJ1-2. TRBV21-1 is designated a pseudogene. CDR3 length: 16 amino acids. CDR3 sequence: CASSKGRGGREDGYTF. The DNA for the CDR3 is TGTGCCAGCAGCAAAGGGAGGGGTGGTAGGGAGGATGGCTACACCTTC.

On this clone: This same CDR3 is encoded by further DNA sequences in the sample. The rearrangement uses TRBV20-1 and TRBJ2-1, with D perhaps TRBD2 (5 bases). The CDR3 is 11 residues long. CDR1 is DFQATT, CDR2 SNEGSKA, per germline (reference sequence). Trimming took 6 bases from V and 6 from J, leaving 9 bases between them. CDR3 sequence (DNA): TGCAGTGCCCGCCGGGGCAATGAGCAGTTCTTC. Translation: CSARRGNEQFF.

The chain uses TRBV7-2 and TRBJ2-3; weak D call: TRBD1 (5 bases). The CDR3 sequence is 15 residues long. Germline V gives CDR1 SGHTA, CDR2 FQGNSA. Trimming stripped 4 bases from V and 3 bases from J, with 14 bases between. CDR3 DNA sequence: TGTGCCAGCAGCTCCCGACAGCAACCTACAGATACGCAGTATTTT. This gives the protein CASSSRQQPTDTQYF.

V gene TRBV10-3 combines with J gene TRBJ1-4; 10 nucleotides agree with TRBD1. The trim removed 6 bases at V and 6 bases at J, leaving 4 bases unmatched. CDR3 size: 14 residues. Germline V gene lookup returns CDR1 ENHRY and CDR2 SYGVKD. CDR3 DNA: TGTGCCATCAGGCAGGGGACAGGGGATGAAAAACTGTTTTTT. Its protein is CAIRQGTGDEKLFF.

About this clone itself: A junction end diverges from the germline sequence, so it may reflect a read error. This sequence joins TRBV7-7 and TRBJ2-1, with a possible D match to TRBD1 (5 bases). The CDR3 has 14 residues. Germline V gene sequence: CDR1 SSHAT, CDR2 FNYEAQ (reference sequence). CDR3 residues: CASSLDRGSNEQFF. CDR3 bases: TGTGCTAGCAGCTTAGATAGGGGCTCGAATGAGCAGTTCTTC.

This clone was observed a single time. The J gene is TRBJ1-1, the V gene TRBV18; D may be TRBD1 (5 bases). V gave up 3 bases and J gave up 7 bases, with 9 bases separating them. Per the germline V gene, CDR1 is KGHSH and CDR2 is LQKENI. The CDR3 extends over 12 amino acids. The CDR3 DNA sequence: TGTGCCAGCTCACCCGTTCAGGGTGAAGCTTTCTTT. Protein product: CASSPVQGEAFF.